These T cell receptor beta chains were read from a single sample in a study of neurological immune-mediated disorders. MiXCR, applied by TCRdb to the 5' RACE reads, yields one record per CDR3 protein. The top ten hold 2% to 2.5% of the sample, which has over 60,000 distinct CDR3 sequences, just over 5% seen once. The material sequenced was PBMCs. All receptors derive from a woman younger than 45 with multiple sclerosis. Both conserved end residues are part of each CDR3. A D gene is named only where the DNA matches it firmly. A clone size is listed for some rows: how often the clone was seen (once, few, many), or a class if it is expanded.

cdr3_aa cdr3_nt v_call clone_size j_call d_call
CASSESTPGIEQYF TGCGCCAGCAGTGAGTCGACTCCAGGGATCGAGCAGTACTTC TRBV10-2 many TRBJ2-7 .
CASSLGSQETQYF TGCGCCAGCAGCTTGGGGTCGCAAGAGACCCAGTACTTC TRBV5-1 many TRBJ2-5 .
CSAGTGLAEKLFF TGCAGTGCTGGAACAGGGCTGGCTGAAAAACTGTTTTTT TRBV20-1 . TRBJ1-4 .
CASSVTGELFF TGTGCCAGCAGCGTGACCGGGGAGCTGTTTTTT TRBV9 many TRBJ2-2 .
CASRAETQYF TGTGCCAGCAGAGCAGAGACCCAGTACTTC TRBV3-1 many TRBJ2-5 .
CASSTRASTDTQYF TGTGCCAGCAGCACACGGGCCTCCACAGATACGCAGTATTTT TRBV7-3 many TRBJ2-3 .
CASRGVGGRAGNEQFF TGTGCCAGCAGGGGCGTTGGCGGCAGGGCGGGTAATGAGCAGTTCTTC TRBV14 . TRBJ2-1 .
CASSSQGAPDTQYF TGCGCCAGCAGCTCGCAGGGGGCCCCAGATACGCAGTATTTT TRBV5-1 many TRBJ2-3 TRBD1
CASSSGQRREQYF TGCGCCAGTTCCTCAGGACAGCGACGCGAGCAGTACTTC TRBV10-1 . TRBJ2-7 .
CSARSLGRGNTGELFF TGCAGTGCTAGATCCTTGGGGCGGGGGAACACCGGGGAGCTGTTTTTT TRBV20-1 few TRBJ2-2 .
CSARTQDARNQPQHF TGCAGTGCTAGAACTCAGGACGCCCGGAATCAGCCCCAGCATTTT TRBV20-1 . TRBJ1-5 .
CASSPPDLNQLYF TGTGCCAGCAGTCCCCCAGACCTAAACCAGCTGTATTTT TRBV12-3/TRBV12-4 many TRBJ2-3 .
CSARGQGGSEAFF TGCAGTGCTAGGGGACAGGGGGGATCTGAAGCTTTCTTT TRBV20-1 few TRBJ1-1 TRBD1
CASSLGNSQETQYF TGCGCCAGCAGCTTGGGGAATTCTCAAGAGACCCAGTACTTC TRBV5-1 many TRBJ2-5 .
CASSLVRVRSPYNEQFF TGTGCCAGCAGCTTGGTGCGGGTGCGGAGCCCCTACAATGAGCAGTTCTTC TRBV5-6 many TRBJ2-1 .
CASSYRDGDTEAFF TGTGCCAGCAGCTACAGGGATGGGGACACTGAAGCTTTCTTT TRBV5-6 many TRBJ1-1 .
CASSQATSGPDTQYF TGTGCCAGCAGCCAAGCGACTAGCGGACCAGATACGCAGTATTTT TRBV4-2 many TRBJ2-3 TRBD2
CASSVTGARNEQFF TGCGCCAGCAGCGTTACGGGGGCGCGGAATGAGCAGTTCTTC TRBV5-1 many TRBJ2-1 .
CASSSASAPGGNQPQHF TGTGCCAGCAGTTCAGCCTCGGCGCCCGGAGGCAATCAGCCCCAGCATTTT TRBV27 . TRBJ1-5 .
CASSLGSGINYEQYF TGCGCCAGCAGCTTGGGCTCTGGAATCAACTACGAGCAGTACTTC TRBV5-1 many TRBJ2-7 .
CSAGDRGKETQYF TGCAGTGCTGGGGACAGGGGTAAAGAGACCCAGTACTTC TRBV20-1 few TRBJ2-5 TRBD1
CSARDLTGSSGVLTF TGCAGTGCTAGAGATTTAACAGGGAGCTCAGGTGTCCTGACTTTC TRBV20-1 many TRBJ2-6 .
CSAGESGASIEETQYF TGCAGTGCTGGAGAGTCAGGGGCAAGTATAGAGGAGACCCAGTACTTC TRBV20-1 . TRBJ2-5 .
CSARDFRLAAYEQYF TGCAGTGCTAGAGATTTCAGACTAGCGGCCTACGAGCAGTACTTC TRBV20-1 many TRBJ2-7 TRBD2
CASSSQLIGRAFF TGTGCCAGCAGTTCACAGCTGATCGGGCGAGCTTTCTTT TRBV12-3/TRBV12-4 many TRBJ1-1 .
CASSEVGTPRQGTEAFF TGTGCCAGCAGTGAAGTGGGGACTCCGAGACAGGGGACTGAAGCTTTCTTT TRBV2 few TRBJ1-1 TRBD1
CASSTGSSYNEQFF TGCGCCAGCAGTACCGGGAGCTCCTACAATGAGCAGTTCTTC TRBV5-1 many TRBJ2-1 .
CASSGRNYGYTF TGTGCCAGCTCAGGGCGGAACTATGGCTACACCTTC TRBV18 few TRBJ1-2 .
CASSQTSGRLGEQYF TGTGCCAGCAGTCAGACTAGCGGGAGGTTGGGCGAGCAGTACTTC TRBV10-3 . TRBJ2-7 TRBD2
CASSLDRTDLNEQFF TGCGCCAGCAGCTTGGACCGGACAGACTTGAATGAGCAGTTCTTC TRBV5-1 . TRBJ2-1 .
CASLPGQGRSGYTF TGTGCCAGTTTACCCGGACAGGGCCGGAGTGGCTACACCTTC TRBV6-2/TRBV6-3 many TRBJ1-2 TRBD1
CASSSIDKSTEAFF TGTGCCAGCAGCTCAATCGACAAGTCCACTGAAGCTTTCTTT TRBV6-6 many TRBJ1-1 .
CASREGRGANTGELFF TGCGCCAGCAGGGAGGGGCGGGGGGCGAACACCGGGGAGCTGTTTTTT TRBV10-2 many TRBJ2-2 TRBD2
CASSLGAGLGGNTIYF TGTGCCAGCAGTTTGGGGGCAGGGCTGGGTGGAAACACCATATATTTT TRBV12-3/TRBV12-4 . TRBJ1-3 .
CASSLSGPRGEAFF TGTGCCAGCAGCTTATCCGGGCCTAGGGGCGAAGCTTTCTTT TRBV7-6 . TRBJ1-1 .
CSALYTNTGELFF TGCAGTGCTCTGTACACGAACACCGGGGAGCTGTTTTTT TRBV20-1 . TRBJ2-2 .
CSVTAGGTDTQYF TGCAGCGTTACGGCGGGGGGCACAGATACGCAGTATTTT TRBV29-1 many TRBJ2-3 TRBD2
CSAPEGLGNPAQHF TGCAGTGCCCCGGAAGGGCTGGGCAATCCGGCCCAGCATTTT TRBV20-1 . TRBJ1-5 .
CSARGGAVGNSPLHF TGCAGTGCTAGAGGGGGCGCTGTGGGTAATTCACCCCTCCACTTT TRBV20-1 many TRBJ1-6 .
CSASNPLSSTDTQYF TGCAGTGCTAGCAACCCATTGTCTAGCACAGATACGCAGTATTTT TRBV20-1 many TRBJ2-3 .
CASRQRAGLAGELFF TGCGCCAGCAGGCAAAGGGCAGGATTGGCCGGGGAGCTGTTTTTT TRBV5-1 many TRBJ2-2 .
CASSLGRSGRAGETQYF TGTGCCAGCAGCCTAGGACGAAGCGGGAGGGCCGGGGAGACCCAGTACTTC TRBV7-2 . TRBJ2-5 TRBD2
CSASPLQQGNNEQFF TGCAGTGCTTCTCCCTTACAACAGGGGAACAATGAGCAGTTCTTC TRBV20-1 many TRBJ2-1 TRBD1
CSARSRTGLDIQYF TGCAGTGCTAGGTCCAGGACAGGGTTGGACATTCAGTACTTC TRBV20-1 many TRBJ2-4 TRBD1
CASSFTDGPNEKLFF TGTGCCAGCAGCTTTACCGACGGCCCTAATGAAAAACTGTTTTTT TRBV7-7 many TRBJ1-4 .
CSATDRPLANYGYTF TGCAGTGCTACAGACAGGCCCCTAGCTAACTATGGCTACACCTTC TRBV20-1 . TRBJ1-2 .
CSARDLAGLNTEAFF TGCAGTGCTAGAGATTTGGCAGGTTTGAACACTGAAGCTTTCTTT TRBV20-1 many TRBJ1-1 .
CASSAGYSTDTQYF TGTGCCAGCAGTGCGGGGTACAGCACGGATACGCAGTATTTT TRBV6-5 few TRBJ2-3 .
CASSPRTSGTNEQFF TGTGCCAGCTCACCGCGGACTAGCGGGACCAATGAGCAGTTCTTC TRBV18 . TRBJ2-1 TRBD2
CAISAPGQGYEQYF TGTGCCATCAGTGCGCCGGGACAGGGCTACGAGCAGTACTTC TRBV10-3 many TRBJ2-7 TRBD1
CASSFGQGANSYNEQFF TGCGCCAGCAGCTTCGGACAGGGGGCTAACTCCTACAATGAGCAGTTCTTC TRBV5-1 many TRBJ2-1 TRBD1
CSARDPGQGLGEQFF TGCAGTGCTAGAGACCCGGGACAGGGCCTAGGTGAGCAGTTCTTC TRBV20-1 many TRBJ2-1 TRBD1
CASSPEGGGLSGELFF TGCGCCAGCAGCCCCGAGGGGGGGGGCCTCTCCGGGGAGCTGTTTTTT TRBV5-1 . TRBJ2-2 .